What follows are 9 T cell receptor beta chains derived from one specimen sequenced in a study of beta chain features in type 1 diabetes. The study, taken as a whole, reports: A moderate, significant TCRB CDR3 shortening appeared in type 1 diabetes across four CD4+ subsets.

Expressed TCRB transcripts were sequenced after all isolated RNA was converted to cDNA. Clones were read by immunoSEQ multiplex PCR, and TCRdb kept only the in-frame ones, dropping some. The sample contains hundreds of thousands of clones, roughly 10% of which appear only once. These receptors' antigens are unknown. The specimen was naive CD4+ T cells from blood. All receptors come from a man aged 25-40 years with type 1 diabetes.

The sample holds a few counts of this clone. The chain employs TRBV5-1 and TRBJ2-1; 9 nucleotides match TRBD1. The CDR3 runs to 14 residues. Germline V lookup: CDR1 SGHRS, CDR2 YFSETQ. V was pared by 3 bases and J by 6 bases, with 4 bases of the junction left unmatched. CDR3 amino acids: CASSWETGGNEQFF. CDR3 DNA sequence: TGCGCCAGCAGCTGGGAGACAGGGGGCAATGAGCAGTTCTTC.

This clone was counted between two and nine times. This chain connects TRBV18 to TRBJ2-7; D remains unclear. The germline V gene encodes CDR1 KGHSH and CDR2 LQKENI. Trimming left V 3 bases short and J 3 bases short, with 18 bases between. CDR3 length equals 16 residues. CDR3 DNA sequence: TGTGCCAGCTCACCGACGACATTTCCCTGGAACTACGAGCAGTACTTC. Its translation: CASSPTTFPWNYEQYF.

In its sample, this clone was seen a few times. The V and J genes are TRBV5-8 and TRBJ1-1; 9 bases agree with TRBD1. J was trimmed by 5 bases and V by 4 bases; bases with no gene match: 6. This CDR3 contains 14 residues. The V gene's germline CDR1 is SGHTS and CDR2 YDEGEE. The CDR3, as DNA: TGTGCCAGCAGCACCGGACAGGGGAGGACTGAAGCTTTCTTT. It yields the protein CASSTGQGRTEAFF.

This clone occurred a few times. This chain links TRBV10-3 with TRBJ2-1, with D unclear. Trimming cost V 6 bases and J 10 bases, with 13 bases left between them. Germline loops: CDR1 ENHRY, CDR2 SYGVKD. The CDR3 has 12 residues. The CDR3 is CAIRATTTEQFF. CDR3 in DNA: TGTGCCATCAGGGCCACAACCACCGAGCAGTTCTTC.

This clone was seen only a few times. V and J are TRBV7-9 and TRBJ1-1; D remains unclear. This CDR3 has 11 amino acids. Trimming removed 5 bases at V and 5 bases at J, with 6 bases between. CDR1 SEHNR and CDR2 FQNEAQ come from the germline V gene (reference sequence). Written as DNA, the CDR3 is TGTGCCAGCAGCATCCGGACTGAAGCTTTCTTT. This sequence encodes CASSIRTEAFF.

CDR3 DNA sequence: TGTGCCAGCAGAATGGGACAGGGAGAGACCCAGTACTTC. This translates into CASRMGQGETQYF. This chain links TRBV6-6 with TRBJ2-5; TRBD1 agrees at 9 bases. CDR1 and CDR2 (germline): MNHNY, SVGAGI (reference sequence). The CDR3 runs to 13 residues. The junction had 3 bases not matched to a gene; V was cut back by 6 bases and J by 4 bases.

This clone was seen a handful of times. V usage is TRBV2 and J usage is TRBJ1-4; the D is unclear. V was clipped by 7 bases and J by 7 bases, with 10 bases between them. The V gene's germline CDR1 is SNHLY and CDR2 FYNNEI. The CDR3 is 12 residues long. The CDR3 region is CASKGRGEKLFF. The DNA for the CDR3 is TGTGCCAGCAAAGGGAGAGGTGAAAAACTGTTTTTT.

The V and J genes are TRBV4-3 and TRBJ2-7; D remains ambiguous. CDR1 is LGHNA, CDR2 YSLEER, per germline. Trimming cost V 3 bases and J 2 bases, with 11 bases left between them. CDR3 length equals 14 residues. Written as DNA, the CDR3 is TGCGCCAGCAGCCACACGGTGCCACCCTACGAGCAGTACTTC. Translation: CASSHTVPPYEQYF.

The chain uses TRBV7-8 and TRBJ2-5; no definite D call. The CDR3 is 13 amino acids. V gave up 5 bases and J gave up 4 bases, with 11 bases separating them. The germline V gene has CDR1 SGHVS and CDR2 FQNEAQ. The DNA for the CDR3 is TGTGCCAGCAGCGCCGATCTCGGAGAGACCCAGTACTTC. Protein product: CASSADLGETQYF. Based on the CDR3 plus reference TRBV7-8 and TRBJ2-5, the full variable domain is GAGVSQSPRYKVAKRGQDVALRCDPISGHVSLFWYQQALGQGPEFLTYFQNEAQLDKSGLPSDRFFAERPEGSVSTLKIQRTQQEDSAVYLCASSADLGETQYFGPGTRLLVL.